This is a list of T cell receptor beta chains from one sample in a study of shared clonotypes between healthy human individuals. Repertoires were generated with immunoSEQ multiplex PCR, while TCRdb's copy carries only in-frame clones and drops some. The profile shows 2 million or so clones, about 95% of them singletons. Sequencing used naive CD8+ T cells sorted from blood. These receptors came from a man between 18 and 29 years old in good health. The CDR3 runs from the conserved cysteine through the conserved F or W. D genes are given only for firm matches. Where a row states a size, it is once, few, many or the class of an expanded clone; other rows omit it.

j_call d_call clone_size v_call cdr3_aa cdr3_nt
TRBJ2-3 TRBD1 . TRBV7-9 CASSHLGQDTDTQYF TGTGCCAGCAGCCACCTGGGACAGGACACAGATACGCAGTATTTT
TRBJ2-3 . . TRBV10-2 CASSQRQGGSTDTQYF TGCGCCAGCAGTCAGAGGCAGGGGGGGAGCACAGATACGCAGTATTTT
TRBJ1-6 . . TRBV9 CASSVGALLSSPLHF TGTGCCAGCAGCGTAGGAGCGCTCCTAAGCTCACCCCTCCACTTT
TRBJ2-1 TRBD1 . TRBV5-8 CASSLQGQNEQFF TGTGCCAGCAGCTTGCAGGGACAGAATGAGCAGTTCTTC
TRBJ2-5 . . TRBV11-2 CASSLLPEAEWETQYF TGTGCCAGCAGCTTGCTTCCTGAAGCCGAGTGGGAGACCCAGTACTTC
TRBJ1-1 . . TRBV11-2 CASSFGGGITEAFF TGTGCCAGCAGCTTTGGAGGGGGGATCACTGAAGCTTTCTTT
TRBJ2-1 TRBD2 . TRBV7-8 CASSSLAGGYNEQFF TGTGCCAGCAGCTCCCTAGCGGGAGGGTACAATGAGCAGTTCTTC
TRBJ1-6 . few TRBV6-6 CASSLGAGSPLHF TGTGCCAGCAGTCTAGGCGCAGGGTCACCCCTCCACTTT
TRBJ2-6 . . TRBV7-9 CASSRRGPGANVLTF TGTGCCAGCAGCCGCCGGGGGCCCGGGGCCAACGTCCTGACTTTC
TRBJ2-4 TRBD2 . TRBV27 CASSPTPTSGQNIQYF TGTGCCAGCAGCCCAACACCGACTAGCGGACAAAACATTCAGTACTTC
TRBJ1-2 . . TRBV4-1 CASSSGPSLRTNYGYTF TGCGCCAGCAGCTCGGGACCGTCACTACGAACTAACTATGGCTACACCTTC
TRBJ2-1 TRBD2 once TRBV11-2 CASSPYQGLAGGQFF TGTGCCAGCAGCCCATATCAAGGACTAGCGGGAGGGCAGTTCTTC
TRBJ2-5 . . TRBV7-9 CASSRPDGTQYF TGTGCCAGCAGCCGACCGGACGGGACCCAGTACTTC
TRBJ1-1 . . TRBV5-6 CASSLVRGNTEAFF TGTGCCAGCAGCTTGGTTCGGGGGAACACTGAAGCTTTCTTT
TRBJ2-7 . . TRBV30 CAWSLFDYYEQYF TGTGCCTGGAGTCTTTTTGACTACTACGAGCAGTACTTC
TRBJ2-3 TRBD2 . TRBV29-1 CSVWGLAGTDTQYF TGCAGCGTTTGGGGACTAGCGGGCACAGATACGCAGTATTTT
TRBJ2-1 TRBD2 . TRBV9 CASSTPVTSGMNEQFF TGTGCCAGCAGCACCCCGGTCACTAGCGGGATGAATGAGCAGTTCTTC